Listed below are T cell receptor beta chains from one sample, sequenced in a study of early T cells in non-severe SARS-CoV-2 infection. TCRdb itself ran the 5' RACE reads through MiXCR, one entry per CDR3 protein. The repertoire holds more than 65,000 distinct CDR3 sequences, with over 3.5% as singletons. The sequencing here drew on whole blood, taken at baseline. All receptors derive from an adult who was a healthcare worker with PCR-confirmed SARS-CoV-2 infection or an uninfected control (not recorded which). The donor label of this sample is uncertain. The CDR3 runs from the conserved cysteine through the conserved F or W. The order of the fields is V gene, D gene, J gene, clone size, CDR3 DNA, CDR3 protein. D genes are given only for firm matches. Size is omitted from some rows. Given values are once, few, many or a class for expanded clones.

>TRBV6-2/TRBV6-3|-|TRBJ2-7|many
TGTGCCAGCACCCTGGACAGAGCCTACGAGCAGTACTTC
CASTLDRAYEQYF
>TRBV6-4|-|TRBJ1-1|-
TGTGCCAGCAGTGACTCGAAGGCAGGGAGGAACACTGAAGCTTTCTTT
CASSDSKAGRNTEAFF
>TRBV5-1|TRBD2|TRBJ2-5|-
TGCGCCAGCAGCCCGGGGAGGGATGAAGAGACCCAGTACTTC
CASSPGRDEETQYF
>TRBV12-3/TRBV12-4|TRBD1|TRBJ1-1|medium-sized
TGTGCCAGCAGTCCCATCGGGACAGGGAGTCACACTGAAGCTTTCTTT
CASSPIGTGSHTEAFF
>TRBV7-2|-|TRBJ1-2|-
TGTGCCAGCAGCTTAGTGGGCTATGGCTACACCTTC
CASSLVGYGYTF
>TRBV11-2|-|TRBJ2-7|many
TGTGCCAGCAGCTTAGATCCGGGCAGAGACTACGAGCAGTACTTC
CASSLDPGRDYEQYF
>TRBV5-4|-|TRBJ2-2|few
TGTGCCAGCAGCCTCTATACACAGGGGAGGGGCGGGGAGCTGTTTTTT
CASSLYTQGRGGELFF
>TRBV28|-|TRBJ1-2|few
TGTGCCAGCACCGAACAGGCTCAAGCCTATGGCTACACCTTC
CASTEQAQAYGYTF
>TRBV18|-|TRBJ2-5|many
TGTGCCAGCTCACCGGTATTTGGGACCCAGTACTTC
CASSPVFGTQYF
>TRBV18|TRBD1|TRBJ1-2|-
TGTGCCAGCTCACCTGGACAGGGTTTATCCCTCTATGTCTACACCTTC
CASSPGQGLSLYVYTF
>TRBV12-3/TRBV12-4|-|TRBJ1-2|few
TGTGCCAGCAGTGTCGACACCCTCTATGGCTACACCTTC
CASSVDTLYGYTF
>TRBV21-1|-|TRBJ2-3|few
TGTGCCAGCAGCAAAGAGTCGGGCAGGGGAGAAGATACGCAGTATTTT
CASSKESGRGEDTQYF
>TRBV27|-|TRBJ2-2|few
TGTGCCAGCAGTTTTCAGGACAGAAGGGAGCTGTTTTTT
CASSFQDRRELFF
>TRBV7-2|-|TRBJ2-7|-
TGTGCCAGCAGCTTAGAAGTGGTGGGGGCGCTTGAGCAGTACTTC
CASSLEVVGALEQYF
>TRBV29-1|-|TRBJ1-5|many
TGCAGCGTTGGGGCGACAGATCTTCAGCCCCAGCATTTT
CSVGATDLQPQHF
>TRBV2|TRBD1|TRBJ1-2|many
TGTGCCAGCACCGGGACAGGGGACGGCTACACCTTC
CASTGTGDGYTF
>TRBV11-2|-|TRBJ1-6|-
TGTGCCAGCAGCTTAACGGCACAAAATTCACCCCTCCACTTT
CASSLTAQNSPLHF
>TRBV5-4|-|TRBJ1-6|many
TGTGCCAGCAGCTTGGATTCGACAGGAATCGGACCCCTCCACTTT
CASSLDSTGIGPLHF
>TRBV7-9|-|TRBJ1-2|-
TGTGCCAGCAGCTTAGGGGCGGCTGGCTACACCTTC
CASSLGAAGYTF
>TRBV5-4|TRBD2|TRBJ2-1|few
TGTGCCAGCAGTTCCTCTAGCGGGGTTTACAATGAGCAGTTCTTC
CASSSSSGVYNEQFF
>TRBV7-6|TRBD1|TRBJ1-5|many
TGTGCCAGCAGCTCAGGGGGGATCAATCAGCCCCAGCATTTT
CASSSGGINQPQHF
>TRBV10-2|-|TRBJ2-7|many
TGCGCCAGCAGTGACTTTTCCTACGAGCAGTACTTC
CASSDFSYEQYF
>TRBV7-2|-|TRBJ1-2|few
TGTGCCAGCAGCTTAGCTGGGTCTACACCCTATGGCTACACCTTC
CASSLAGSTPYGYTF
>TRBV7-9|-|TRBJ1-5|few
TGTGCCAGCAGCCCCAGTACTAGCAATCAGCCCCAGCATTTT
CASSPSTSNQPQHF
>TRBV5-1|TRBD1|TRBJ1-1|-
TGCGCCAGCAGCTTGGAACAGGGGCGATTGAACACTGAAGCTTTCTTT
CASSLEQGRLNTEAFF
>TRBV19|-|TRBJ1-4|few
TGTGCCATTAGGGACCTTCTTAATGAAAAACTGTTTTTT
CAIRDLLNEKLFF
>TRBV20-1|-|TRBJ2-1|many
TGCAGTGTAGGGGACTACAATGAGCAGTTCTTC
CSVGDYNEQFF
>TRBV20-1|TRBD2|TRBJ2-5|many
TGCAGTTCTCCCCCAGGACTAGCGAGGGAGACCCAGTACTTC
CSSPPGLARETQYF
>TRBV12-3/TRBV12-4|-|TRBJ1-2|-
TGTGCCAGCAGCTCGAGGTTTGACTATGGCTACACCTTC
CASSSRFDYGYTF